This T cell receptor beta chain was identified in a study of patients and donors after allogeneic stem cell transplantation (TCRdb year 2020). The CDR3 starts with the cysteine, ends with the phenylalanine, and has 15 residues. Left in the record is the CDR3 DNA by itself, 45 bases read in frame from the first base. A distance of 19 bases separates the germline ends of V and J, which lose 5 bases and 6 bases respectively. Reading the germline V gene gives CDR1 MDHEN and CDR2 SYDVKM. Concerning this clonotype: Its antigen is not yet known. Base qualities were left out, and no much larger clone turns up one base away.

Library method: RT-PCR. The instrument given in TCRdb is NextSeq 550. Clones were called with MiXCR by TCRdb after fastp trimmed the public reads at Q25, and only in-frame beta chains were retained. Each entry is one CDR3 protein sequence, shown with its most common DNA and genes. The table for this sample lists some 150,000 distinct CDR3 sequences; approximately 35% of them were counted only once. In total, the top ten clones hold 50% of the sample. This receptor was taken from a human donor who was either an allogeneic HSCT recipient or a stem cell or donor lymphocyte infusion donor (not recorded which). It is not recorded whose cells these are; they may come from a transplant donor. Sequencing used blood, either unsorted or a sorted T cell fraction (not recorded which). The sequence is built from TRBV28 and TRBJ1-1; no D gene is confidently identified. CDR3 loop: CASSTQTRMRAEAFF. The bases read TGTGCCAGCAGTACCCAGACAAGGATGAGGGCTGAAGCTTTCTTT. Beyond the CDR3, the reference TRBV28 and TRBJ1-1 genes provide the residues; the full variable domain reads: DVKVTQSSRYLVKRTGEKVFLECVQDMDHENMFWYRQDPGLGLRLIYFSYDVKMKEKGDIPEGYSVSREKKERFSLILESASTNQTSMYLCASSTQTRMRAEAFFGQGTRLTVV.